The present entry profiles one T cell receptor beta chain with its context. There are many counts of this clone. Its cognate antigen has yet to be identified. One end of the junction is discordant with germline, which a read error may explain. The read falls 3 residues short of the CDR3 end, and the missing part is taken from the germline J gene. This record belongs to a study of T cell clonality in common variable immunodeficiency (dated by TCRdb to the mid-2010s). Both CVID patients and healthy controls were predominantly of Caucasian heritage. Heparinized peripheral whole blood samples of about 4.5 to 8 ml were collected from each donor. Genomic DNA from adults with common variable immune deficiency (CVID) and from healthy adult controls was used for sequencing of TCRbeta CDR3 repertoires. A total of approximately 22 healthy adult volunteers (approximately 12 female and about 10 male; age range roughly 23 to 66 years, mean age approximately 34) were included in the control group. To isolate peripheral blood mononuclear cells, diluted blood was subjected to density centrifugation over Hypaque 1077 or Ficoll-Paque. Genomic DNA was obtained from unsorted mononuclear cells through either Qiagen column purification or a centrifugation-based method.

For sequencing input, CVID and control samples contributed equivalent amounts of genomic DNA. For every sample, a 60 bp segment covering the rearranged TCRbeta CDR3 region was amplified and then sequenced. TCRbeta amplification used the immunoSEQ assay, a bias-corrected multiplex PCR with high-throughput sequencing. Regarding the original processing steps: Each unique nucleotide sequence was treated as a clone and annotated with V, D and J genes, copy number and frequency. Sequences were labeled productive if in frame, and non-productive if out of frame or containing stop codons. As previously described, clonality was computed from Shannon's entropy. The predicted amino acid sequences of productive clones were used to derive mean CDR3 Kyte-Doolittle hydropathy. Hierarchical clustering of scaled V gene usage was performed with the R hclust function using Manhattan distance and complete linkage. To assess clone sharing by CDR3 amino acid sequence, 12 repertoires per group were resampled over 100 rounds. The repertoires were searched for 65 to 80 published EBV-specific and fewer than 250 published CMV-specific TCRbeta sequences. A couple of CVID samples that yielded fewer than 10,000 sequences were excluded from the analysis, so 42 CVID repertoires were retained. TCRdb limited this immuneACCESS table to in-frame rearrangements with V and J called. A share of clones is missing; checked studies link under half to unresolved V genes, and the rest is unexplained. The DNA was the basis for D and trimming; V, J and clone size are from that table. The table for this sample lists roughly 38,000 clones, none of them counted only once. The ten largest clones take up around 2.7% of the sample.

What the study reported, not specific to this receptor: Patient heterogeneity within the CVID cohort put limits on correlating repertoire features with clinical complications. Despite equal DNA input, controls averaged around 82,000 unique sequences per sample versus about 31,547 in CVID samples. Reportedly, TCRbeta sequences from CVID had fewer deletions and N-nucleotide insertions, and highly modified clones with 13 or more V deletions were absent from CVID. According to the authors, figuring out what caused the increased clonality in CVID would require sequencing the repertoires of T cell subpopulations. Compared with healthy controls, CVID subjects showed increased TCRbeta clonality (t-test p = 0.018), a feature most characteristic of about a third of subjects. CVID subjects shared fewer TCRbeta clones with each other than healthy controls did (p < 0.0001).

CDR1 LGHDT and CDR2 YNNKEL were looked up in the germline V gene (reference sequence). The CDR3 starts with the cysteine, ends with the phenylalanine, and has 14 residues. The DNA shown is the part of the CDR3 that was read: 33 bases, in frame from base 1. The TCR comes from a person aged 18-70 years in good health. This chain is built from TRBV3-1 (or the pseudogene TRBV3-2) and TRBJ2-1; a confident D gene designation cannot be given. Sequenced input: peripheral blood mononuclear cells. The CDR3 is CASSQVYSSNEQFF. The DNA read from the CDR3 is TGTGCCAGCAGCCAAGTTTACTCCTCCAATGAG.